This T cell receptor beta chain emerged from a study of blood T cell repertoires in COVID-19. As concerns this clone: The identical CDR3 is also encoded by other nucleotide sequences in the sample.

Here immunoSEQ multiplex PCR was the method, and the copy in TCRdb shows in-frame clones only, minus some. This table has 300,000 to 350,000 clones, 90% appearing once. The TCR was taken from a woman aged 25-40 years with COVID-19, enrolled during active disease. Sequenced input: peripheral blood.

The CDR3 nucleotides read TGTGCCAGCAGTTTAAGCGGGAGGGCCTACGAGCAGTACTTC. Translated, it gives CASSLSGRAYEQYF. The chain joins TRBV28 to TRBJ2-7, with 10 bases identical to TRBD2. Germline assignment: CDR1 MDHEN and CDR2 SYDVKM. The CDR3 loop spans 14 amino acids. J gave up 2 bases and V 2 bases, and 0 bases lay outside the gene matches. The whole variable domain, filled in from reference TRBV28 and TRBJ2-7, reads DVKVTQSSRYLVKRTGEKVFLECVQDMDHENMFWYRQDPGLGLRLIYFSYDVKMKEKGDIPEGYSVSREKKERFSLILESASTNQTSMYLCASSLSGRAYEQYFGPGTRLTVT.